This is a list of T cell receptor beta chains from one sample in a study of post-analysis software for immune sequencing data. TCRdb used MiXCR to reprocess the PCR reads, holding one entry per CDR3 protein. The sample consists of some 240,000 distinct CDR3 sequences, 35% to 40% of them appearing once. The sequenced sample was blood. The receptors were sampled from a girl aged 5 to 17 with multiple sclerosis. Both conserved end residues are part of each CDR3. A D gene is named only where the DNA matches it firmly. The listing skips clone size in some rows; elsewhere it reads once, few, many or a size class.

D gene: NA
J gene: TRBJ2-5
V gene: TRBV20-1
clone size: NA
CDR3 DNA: TGCAGTGCCCGACTGGGGGGCCGGAAGACCCAGTACTTC
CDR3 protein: CSARLGGRKTQYF

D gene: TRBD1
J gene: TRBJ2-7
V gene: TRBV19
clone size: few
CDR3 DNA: TGTGCCAGTAGTACGGACAGGGCAAGCGAGCAGTACTTC
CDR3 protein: CASSTDRASEQYF

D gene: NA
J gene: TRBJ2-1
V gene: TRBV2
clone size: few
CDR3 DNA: TGTGCCACCCACGCCACCGATCGACGGAAAAATGAGCAGTTCTTC
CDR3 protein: CATHATDRRKNEQFF

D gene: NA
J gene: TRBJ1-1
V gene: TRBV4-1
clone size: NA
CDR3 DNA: TGCGCCAGCAGCCAAGGGGCCCGGCAGGGTAACACTGAAGCTTTCTTT
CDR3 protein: CASSQGARQGNTEAFF

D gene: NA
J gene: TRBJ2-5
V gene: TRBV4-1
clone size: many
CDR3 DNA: TGCGCCAGCAGCCAAGATTTTCAGCGCGTTTTGACGGAGACCCAGTACTTC
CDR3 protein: CASSQDFQRVLTETQYF

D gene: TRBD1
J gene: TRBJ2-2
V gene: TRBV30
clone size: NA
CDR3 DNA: TGTGGAGTGGCAGGGGGCACCGGGGAGCTGTTTTTT
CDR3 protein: CGVAGGTGELFF

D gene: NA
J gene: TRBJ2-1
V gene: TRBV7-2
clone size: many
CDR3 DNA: TGTGCCAGCAGCTTAGTCCTGGGCGGGTACAATGAGCAGTTCTTC
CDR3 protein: CASSLVLGGYNEQFF

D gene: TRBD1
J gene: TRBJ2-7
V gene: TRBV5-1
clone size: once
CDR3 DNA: TGCGCCAGCAGCTTGACGCCGACAGGGGTCTACGAGCAGTACTTC
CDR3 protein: CASSLTPTGVYEQYF

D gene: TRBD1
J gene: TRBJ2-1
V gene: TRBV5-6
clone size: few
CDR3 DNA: TGTGCCAGCAGCTTGGGGACAGGGGGCTCCTACAATGAGCAGTTCTTC
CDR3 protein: CASSLGTGGSYNEQFF

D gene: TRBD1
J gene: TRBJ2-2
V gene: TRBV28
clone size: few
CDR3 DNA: TGTGCCAGCAGTACGCCGGGACAGGGAGAAACCGGGGAGCTGTTTTTT
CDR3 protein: CASSTPGQGETGELFF

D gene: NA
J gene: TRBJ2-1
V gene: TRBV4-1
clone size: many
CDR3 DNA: TGCGCCAGTCGTCCGGGCGCAGCGCAAGGGAATGAGCAGTTCTTC
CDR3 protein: CASRPGAAQGNEQFF

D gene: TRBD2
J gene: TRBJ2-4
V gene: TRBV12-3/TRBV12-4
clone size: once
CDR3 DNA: TGTGCCGGCAGTTTACCGAGGCTACGGGGGGAGACTCAGTACTTC
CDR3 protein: CAGSLPRLRGETQYF

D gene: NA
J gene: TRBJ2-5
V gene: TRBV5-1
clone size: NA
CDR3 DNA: TGCGCCAGCAGCTTGGCGTCTCGGGGGCCCCAAGAGACCCAGTACTTC
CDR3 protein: CASSLASRGPQETQYF

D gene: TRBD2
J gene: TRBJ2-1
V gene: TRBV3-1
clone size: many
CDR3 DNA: TGTGCCAGCAGCCAAGACTCCGGGAGGGTCAATGAGCAGTTCTTC
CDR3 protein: CASSQDSGRVNEQFF

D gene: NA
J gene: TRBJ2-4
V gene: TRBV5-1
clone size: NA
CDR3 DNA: TGCGCCAGCAGCAGGGGGGGACAGTCAAACATTCAGTACTTC
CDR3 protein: CASSRGGQSNIQYF

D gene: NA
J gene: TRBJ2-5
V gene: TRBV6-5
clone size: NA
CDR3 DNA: TGTGCCAACAGTTCCTCCAGGAATGAGCAGTACTTC
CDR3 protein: CANSSSRNEQYF

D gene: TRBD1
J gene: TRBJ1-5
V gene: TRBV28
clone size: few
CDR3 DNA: TGTGCCAGCAGTTTTAGGGGGCGAATGGGCAATCAGCCCCAGCATTTT
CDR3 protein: CASSFRGRMGNQPQHF

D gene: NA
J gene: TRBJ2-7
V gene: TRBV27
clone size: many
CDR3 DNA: TGTGCCAGCAGTTCGCCAAAATCCTACGAGCAGTACTTC
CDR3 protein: CASSSPKSYEQYF

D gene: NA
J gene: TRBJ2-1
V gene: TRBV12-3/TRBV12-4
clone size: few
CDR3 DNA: TGTGCCAGCAGTTTGAACAGGAAAGAGCAGTTCTTC
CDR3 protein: CASSLNRKEQFF

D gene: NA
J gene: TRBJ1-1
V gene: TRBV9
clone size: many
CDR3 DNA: TGTGCCAGCAGCGCGAAGGACAACCCTTCGAACACTGAAGCTTTCTTT
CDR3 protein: CASSAKDNPSNTEAFF

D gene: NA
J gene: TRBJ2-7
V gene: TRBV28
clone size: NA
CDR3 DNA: TGTGCCAGCAGTTTAGTGGCAGTTCCGAGAACCTACGAGCAGTACTTC
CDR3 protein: CASSLVAVPRTYEQYF

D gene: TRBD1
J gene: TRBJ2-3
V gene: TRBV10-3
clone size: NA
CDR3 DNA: TGTGCCATCAGCCCGACAGGGGGCCCAGATACGCAGTATTTT
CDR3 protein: CAISPTGGPDTQYF

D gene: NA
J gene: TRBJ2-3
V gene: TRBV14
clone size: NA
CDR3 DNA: TGTGCCGGCAGCCAAGGTGGGGCGAGCACAGATACGCAGTATTTT
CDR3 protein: CAGSQGGASTDTQYF

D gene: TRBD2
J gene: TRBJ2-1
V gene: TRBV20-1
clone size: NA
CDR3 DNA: TGCAGTGCTAGATCTCCCGGGACTAGCGGAGGGTACAATGAGCAGTTCTTC
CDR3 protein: CSARSPGTSGGYNEQFF

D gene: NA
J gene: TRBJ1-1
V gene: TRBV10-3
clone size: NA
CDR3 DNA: TGTGCCATCAGTGGGATCGGGGGGCCTGAAGCTTTCTTT
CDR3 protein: CAISGIGGPEAFF

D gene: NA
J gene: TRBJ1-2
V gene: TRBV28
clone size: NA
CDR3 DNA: TGTGCCAGCAACTCATTACGGACCTACTATGGCTACACCTTC
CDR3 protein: CASNSLRTYYGYTF

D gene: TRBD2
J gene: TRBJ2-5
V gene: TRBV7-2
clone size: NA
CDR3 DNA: TGTGCCAGCAGGATACTAGCGGGGACTGAGCAGTACTTC
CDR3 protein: CASRILAGTEQYF

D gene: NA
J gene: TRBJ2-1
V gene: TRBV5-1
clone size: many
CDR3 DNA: TGCGCCAGCAGCTTCAACGTTGAGCAGTTCTTC
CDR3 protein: CASSFNVEQFF

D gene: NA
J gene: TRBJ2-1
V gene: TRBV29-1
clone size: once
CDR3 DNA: TGCAGCGTTGCCCAAAAGTGGGATGAGCAGTTCTTC
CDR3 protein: CSVAQKWDEQFF

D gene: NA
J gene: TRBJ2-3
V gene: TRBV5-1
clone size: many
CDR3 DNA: TGCGCCAGCACCCTTGCTGCGACAGGAGTCTTAGATACGCAGTATTTT
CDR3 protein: CASTLAATGVLDTQYF

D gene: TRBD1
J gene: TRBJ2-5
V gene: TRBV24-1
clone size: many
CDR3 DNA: TGTGCCACCAGTGAGGGACAGGGGGTGAGAGAGACCCAGTACTTC
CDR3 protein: CATSEGQGVRETQYF

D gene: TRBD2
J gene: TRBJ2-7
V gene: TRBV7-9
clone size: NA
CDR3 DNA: TGTGCCAGCAGCTTTTGGACTAGCGGGATTGGTTACAATGAGCAGTACTTC
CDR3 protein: CASSFWTSGIGYNEQYF

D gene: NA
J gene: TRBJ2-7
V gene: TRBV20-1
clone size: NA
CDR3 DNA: TGCAGTGCTAGTGACCCCAGGGACCCCTCCTACGAGCAGTACTTC
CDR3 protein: CSASDPRDPSYEQYF

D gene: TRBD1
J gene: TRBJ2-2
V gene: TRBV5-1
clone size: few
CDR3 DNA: TGCGCCAGCAGCTCCGGACTTGGGCAGGGGGCTTCGGGGGAGCTGTTTTTT
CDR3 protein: CASSSGLGQGASGELFF

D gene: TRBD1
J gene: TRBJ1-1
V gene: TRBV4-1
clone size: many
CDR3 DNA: TGCGCCAGCAGCCCCCCGACAGGGGGAGACACTGAAGCTTTCTTT
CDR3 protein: CASSPPTGGDTEAFF

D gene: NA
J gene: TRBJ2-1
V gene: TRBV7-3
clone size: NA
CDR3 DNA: TGTGCCAGCAGCTTAGCAGGGGAAGTACAATTTGAGCAGTTCTTC
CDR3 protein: CASSLAGEVQFEQFF

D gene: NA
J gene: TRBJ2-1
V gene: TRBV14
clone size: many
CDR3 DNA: TGTGCCAGCAGCCAACGCCAGAGCTCCTACAATGAGCAGTTCTTC
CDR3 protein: CASSQRQSSYNEQFF

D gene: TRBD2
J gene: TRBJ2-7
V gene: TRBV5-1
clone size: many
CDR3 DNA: TGCGCCAGCAGCTTGTCTGCGGGGGGGGCCTCCGAGCAGTACTTC
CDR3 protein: CASSLSAGGASEQYF

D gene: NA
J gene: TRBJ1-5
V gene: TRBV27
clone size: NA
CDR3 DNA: TGTGCCAGCAGTTTAACCTCGGGAACGTATGCCCAGCCCCAGCATTTT
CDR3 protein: CASSLTSGTYAQPQHF

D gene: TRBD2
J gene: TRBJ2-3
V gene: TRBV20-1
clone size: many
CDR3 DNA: TGCAGTGCTAGGCTAGCGGGATCAGCAGATACGCAGTATTTT
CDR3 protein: CSARLAGSADTQYF

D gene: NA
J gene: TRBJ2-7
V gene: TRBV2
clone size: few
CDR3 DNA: TGTGCCAGCAGAGGACGGAGTTACGAGCAGTACTTC
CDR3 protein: CASRGRSYEQYF

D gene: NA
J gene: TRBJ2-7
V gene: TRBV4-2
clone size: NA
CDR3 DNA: TGTGCCAGCAGCCAAGTAGAGACAGAGGGTACCTACGAGCAGTACTTC
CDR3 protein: CASSQVETEGTYEQYF

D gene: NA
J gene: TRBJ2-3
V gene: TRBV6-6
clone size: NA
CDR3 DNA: TGTGCCAGCAGTAAGACTAGAGATACGCAGTATTTT
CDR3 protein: CASSKTRDTQYF